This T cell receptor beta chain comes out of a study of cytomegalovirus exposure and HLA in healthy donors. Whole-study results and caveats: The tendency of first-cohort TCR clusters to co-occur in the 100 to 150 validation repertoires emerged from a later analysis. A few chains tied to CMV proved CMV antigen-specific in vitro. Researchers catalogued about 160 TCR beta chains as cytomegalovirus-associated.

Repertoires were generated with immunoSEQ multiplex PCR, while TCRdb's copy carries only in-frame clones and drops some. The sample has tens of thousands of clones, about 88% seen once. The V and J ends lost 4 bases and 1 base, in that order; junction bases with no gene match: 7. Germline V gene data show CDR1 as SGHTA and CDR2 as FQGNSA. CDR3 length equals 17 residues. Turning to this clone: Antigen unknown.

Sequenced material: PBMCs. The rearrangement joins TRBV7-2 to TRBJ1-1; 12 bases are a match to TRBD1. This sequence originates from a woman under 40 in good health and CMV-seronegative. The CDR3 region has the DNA TGTGCCAGCAGCTCCCTCGGGACAGGGGGCAAGAACACTGAAGCTTTCTTT. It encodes CASSSLGTGGKNTEAFF. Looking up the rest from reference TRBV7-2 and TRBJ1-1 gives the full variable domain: GAGVSQSPSNKVTEKGKDVELRCDPISGHTALYWYRQSLGQGLEFLIYFQGNSAPDKSGLPSDRFSAERTGGSVSTLTIQRTQQEDSAVYLCASSSLGTGGKNTEAFFGQGTRLTVV.